This entry lists 4 T cell receptor beta chains sequenced from one sample in a study of CD8 T cells in ankylosing spondylitis. TCRdb ran MiXCR on the 5' RACE reads and lists one entry per CDR3 protein. The sample holds 300,000 to 350,000 distinct CDR3 sequences, about 20% seen once. Sequencing used blood, either unsorted or a sorted T cell fraction (not recorded which). All receptors derive from a female donor with ankylosing spondylitis or in good health (not recorded which).

The V gene is TRBV7-9, the J gene TRBJ2-1, with a tentative D call TRBD2 (5 bases). The germline V gene encodes CDR1 SEHNR and CDR2 FQNEAQ (reference sequence). CDR3 length: 16 residues. Between the trimmed V and J ends, which lost 6 bases and 2 bases, there was a span of 17 bases. In nucleotides, the CDR3 is TGTGCCAGCAGTACGCCCGGCGGGCCGACCTACAATGAGCAGTTCTTC. This codes for CASSTPGGPTYNEQFF.

This clonotype has ten or more counts. The chain uses TRBV6-6 and TRBJ1-2; D is ambiguous. Trimming removed 5 bases from V and 2 bases from J, with 6 bases in between. This CDR3 region has 12 residues. Germline loops: CDR1 MNHNY, CDR2 SVGAGI (reference sequence). This CDR3 reads CASSQDNYGYTF. DNA for the CDR3: TGTGCCAGCAGTCAAGACAACTATGGCTACACCTTC.

This clonotype was detected many times. The rearrangement uses TRBV29-1 and TRBJ1-1; no definite D call. The CDR3 has 13 residues. CDR1 SQVTM and CDR2 ANQGSEA come from the germline V gene. Trimming cost V 4 bases and J 6 bases, with 15 bases left between them. CDR3 residues: CSVVDGTSSEAFF. The CDR3 DNA follows: TGCAGCGTTGTCGACGGAACATCTTCTGAAGCTTTCTTT. The whole variable domain, remainder taken from reference TRBV29-1 and TRBJ1-1, is SAVISQKPSRDICQRGTSLTIQCQVDSQVTMMFWYRQQPGQSLTLIATANQGSEATYESGFVIDKFPISRPNLTFSTLTVSNMSPEDSSIYLCSVVDGTSSEAFFGQGTRLTVV.

This chain joins TRBV7-2 and TRBJ2-1, with a weak D call TRBD2 (6 bases). The CDR3 is 14 residues long. CDR1 and CDR2 from the germline V gene are SGHTA and FQGNSA. V gave up 1 base and J gave up 9 bases, with 13 bases separating them. The CDR3 loop is CASSLVGWEVEQFF. In nucleotides, the CDR3 is TGTGCCAGCAGCTTAGTTGGTTGGGAGGTTGAGCAGTTCTTC.